A single sample is the source of the 8 T cell receptor beta chains below, sequenced in a study of T cell repertoires in cytomegalovirus infection. TCRdb processed the reads anew with MiXCR; each CDR3 protein has one entry. The sample has just over 450,000 distinct CDR3 sequences; about 42% are singletons. These receptors' antigens are unknown. Sample: cultured PBMCs, taken from culture after CMV antigen stimulation. The receptors come from a human donor in good health (CMV status not recorded). Some clones in this sample may be carry-over from other donors' samples.

V is TRBV25-1 and J is TRBJ1-5; D unclear. The length of the CDR3 is 17 residues. Looked up from germline, CDR1 is MGHDK and CDR2 is SYGVNS. Trimming took 7 bases from V and 1 from J, leaving 20 bases between them. CDR3 nucleotide sequence: TGTGCCAGCACCATATTCAAGAGACCTTCCAGCAATCAGCCCCAGCATTTT. It specifies CASTIFKRPSSNQPQHF.

J is TRBJ1-1 and V is TRBV6-5; 8 nucleotides match TRBD1. J lost 0 bases, V lost 7 bases, and 10 bases had no gene match. CDR1 is MNHEY, CDR2 SVGAGI, per germline. This CDR3 spans 16 amino acids. DNA of the CDR3: TGTGCCAGCAACCCACGGACAGGGTCCATGAACACTGAAGCTTTCTTT. It encodes CASNPRTGSMNTEAFF.

This clonotype was detected only a few times. The V gene is TRBV7-2, the J gene TRBJ2-7, with D possibly called TRBD1 or TRBD2 (5 bases each). Germline values: CDR1 SGHTA, CDR2 FQGNSA. The CDR3 runs 15 residues. The V end lost 0 bases, the J end lost 7 bases, and 16 bases lay between the germline ends. The CDR3 reads CASSLASTPGGEQYF. The CDR3 DNA is TGTGCCAGCAGCTTAGCGTCGACCCCTGGGGGTGAGCAGTACTTC.

This clonotype was seen only a few times. This chain uses TRBV28 with TRBJ2-7; TRBD1 matches at 7 bases. The length of the CDR3 is 14 residues. V lost 4 bases and J lost 1; bases outside the gene matches: 4. Germline CDR1 reads MDHEN; CDR2 reads SYDVKM. The CDR3 DNA is TGTGCCAGCAGTTCACCGGGACAGTCCTACGAGCAGTACTTC. Translating it yields CASSSPGQSYEQYF.

This sequence joins TRBV2 and TRBJ2-1; D unclear. V was clipped by 11 bases and J by 8 bases, with 10 bases between them. This CDR3 is built from 10 residues. Germline V gene data show CDR1 as SNHLY and CDR2 as FYNNEI. CDR3 coding DNA: TGTGCCTCCCTCGACTATGAGCAGTTCTTC. Amino acid sequence: CASLDYEQFF.

This clonotype was observed a handful of times. V usage is TRBV7-9 and J usage is TRBJ2-3, with 10 bases aligning to TRBD1. V lost 5 bases, J lost 2 bases, and 7 bases stayed unmatched. CDR3 size: 16 residues. Germline CDR1 SEHNR, CDR2 FQNEAQ (reference sequence). The CDR3 protein is CASSLMGQGYTDTQYF. DNA of the CDR3: TGTGCCAGCAGCCTGATGGGACAGGGGTACACAGATACGCAGTATTTT.

The chain employs TRBV5-6 and TRBJ1-5; D is unclear. V gave up 0 bases and J gave up 0 bases, with 13 bases separating them. Germline V gives CDR1 SGHDT, CDR2 YYEEEE. The CDR3 totals 17 residues. CDR3 residues: CASSLAGSPYSNQPQHF. CDR3 DNA: TGTGCCAGCAGCTTGGCCGGCAGCCCCTATAGCAATCAGCCCCAGCATTTT.

This sequence joins TRBV29-1 and TRBJ1-2; 7 bases match TRBD1. Germline CDR1 reads SQVTM; CDR2 reads ANQGSEA. Germline trimming cut 1 base from V and 6 bases from J; bases unmatched to any gene: 8. The CDR3 sequence is 14 residues long. The CDR3 loop reads CSVEGYRGVHGYTF. CDR3 DNA sequence: TGCAGCGTTGAAGGCTACAGGGGAGTCCATGGCTACACCTTC.